Listed below are T cell receptor beta chains from one sample, sequenced in a study of cytomegalovirus exposure and HLA in healthy donors. Repertoires were generated with immunoSEQ multiplex PCR, while TCRdb's copy carries only in-frame clones and drops some. The sample yields tens of thousands of clones, around 70% seen once. Sequenced input: PBMCs. Receptors were obtained from a woman aged 25 to 45 in good health and CMV-seronegative. Both conserved end residues are trimmed from each CDR3. The order of the fields is V gene, J gene, CDR3 protein.

V gene: TRBV5-1; J gene: TRBJ2-3; CDR3 protein: ASSTGEVTDTQY
V gene: TRBV10-1; J gene: TRBJ2-7; CDR3 protein: ASTPFTPGEVQY
V gene: TRBV15; J gene: TRBJ1-2; CDR3 protein: ATSEGTGAAYGYT
V gene: TRBV15; J gene: TRBJ2-2; CDR3 protein: ATSPREDNTGELF
V gene: TRBV2; J gene: TRBJ2-3; CDR3 protein: ASSEALLNGQDTQY
V gene: TRBV10-1; J gene: TRBJ1-1; CDR3 protein: ASSRSRGEQAF
V gene: TRBV10-3; J gene: TRBJ2-2; CDR3 protein: AISESGTGGIGELF
V gene: TRBV7-2; J gene: TRBJ2-1; CDR3 protein: ASRATGYNEQF
V gene: TRBV2; J gene: TRBJ2-5; CDR3 protein: ASSPGRQQKETQY
V gene: TRBV5-1; J gene: TRBJ2-5; CDR3 protein: ASSYPGLAETQY
V gene: TRBV30; J gene: TRBJ2-7; CDR3 protein: AWSGLAGGVINEQY
V gene: TRBV28; J gene: TRBJ2-2; CDR3 protein: ASSLPGQGETGELF
V gene: TRBV19; J gene: TRBJ2-3; CDR3 protein: ASSIGASGDTQY
V gene: TRBV27; J gene: TRBJ1-1; CDR3 protein: ASSFGQGVEAF
V gene: TRBV2; J gene: TRBJ1-4; CDR3 protein: ASTYRGPGEKLF
V gene: TRBV29-1; J gene: TRBJ2-4; CDR3 protein: SVEASKNIQY
V gene: TRBV4-2; J gene: TRBJ2-7; CDR3 protein: ASSQEASLSSYEQY
V gene: TRBV30; J gene: TRBJ1-2; CDR3 protein: AWSPHTTYGYT
V gene: TRBV6-1; J gene: TRBJ2-7; CDR3 protein: ASGQYYEQY
V gene: TRBV28; J gene: TRBJ2-7; CDR3 protein: ASSFRLYEQY
V gene: TRBV28; J gene: TRBJ1-1; CDR3 protein: ASSLSGGTEAF
V gene: TRBV2; J gene: TRBJ2-7; CDR3 protein: ASNLRSSYEQY
V gene: TRBV30; J gene: TRBJ1-5; CDR3 protein: AWSPGDFQPQH
V gene: TRBV29-1; J gene: TRBJ1-5; CDR3 protein: SAWWDRGPEGQPQH
V gene: TRBV4-2; J gene: TRBJ1-4; CDR3 protein: ASSLGVGQGANEKLF
V gene: TRBV27; J gene: TRBJ1-1; CDR3 protein: ASSRGVPMNTEAF
V gene: TRBV14; J gene: TRBJ1-1; CDR3 protein: ASSQDEGDTEAF
V gene: TRBV4-1; J gene: TRBJ1-4; CDR3 protein: ASSPGTGAEKLF
V gene: TRBV5-1; J gene: TRBJ1-1; CDR3 protein: ASSWDRVSTEAF
V gene: TRBV5-1; J gene: TRBJ1-1; CDR3 protein: ASSTTGYWAF
V gene: TRBV10-3; J gene: TRBJ1-4; CDR3 protein: ATRRPNEKLF
V gene: TRBV6-1; J gene: TRBJ1-1; CDR3 protein: ASSLRLDTEAF
V gene: TRBV29-1; J gene: TRBJ2-5; CDR3 protein: SAGPGRRETQY
V gene: TRBV5-1; J gene: TRBJ2-1; CDR3 protein: ASSLGQVEQF
V gene: TRBV9; J gene: TRBJ2-5; CDR3 protein: ASSPHPNRGQETQY
V gene: TRBV29-1; J gene: TRBJ1-2; CDR3 protein: SVRTGQRDYT
V gene: TRBV5-4; J gene: TRBJ1-2; CDR3 protein: ASSRQTIEPGGYT
V gene: TRBV7-2; J gene: TRBJ1-5; CDR3 protein: ASSPRLDQPQH
V gene: TRBV18; J gene: TRBJ2-7; CDR3 protein: ASSPGTGYEQY
V gene: TRBV29-1; J gene: TRBJ2-3; CDR3 protein: SVGERRTDTQY
V gene: TRBV5-1; J gene: TRBJ2-5; CDR3 protein: ASSLGGRGETQY
V gene: TRBV7-6; J gene: TRBJ1-4; CDR3 protein: ASSLDSNQGLANEKLF
V gene: TRBV5-1; J gene: TRBJ1-2; CDR3 protein: ASSPGRTGNNYGYT
V gene: TRBV29-1; J gene: TRBJ2-3; CDR3 protein: SVEVRGGTDTQY
V gene: TRBV7-9; J gene: TRBJ1-4; CDR3 protein: ASSRIRGGGEKLF
V gene: TRBV11-2; J gene: TRBJ2-1; CDR3 protein: ASSGASGRGNEQF
V gene: TRBV7-9; J gene: TRBJ2-1; CDR3 protein: ASSLALASLDEQF
V gene: TRBV6-4; J gene: TRBJ2-1; CDR3 protein: ASSDSKRGGPDEQF
V gene: TRBV4-1; J gene: TRBJ2-7; CDR3 protein: ASSEETGVPNYEQY
V gene: TRBV7-9; J gene: TRBJ1-5; CDR3 protein: ASSLGTGGDQPQH
V gene: TRBV30; J gene: TRBJ2-2; CDR3 protein: AWSGGSGYTGELF
V gene: TRBV28; J gene: TRBJ1-2; CDR3 protein: ASSPLGAQLGYT
V gene: TRBV29-1; J gene: TRBJ2-2; CDR3 protein: SVRRLAYTGELF